This entry features one T cell receptor (beta chain) sequence. The target of this receptor is not known. One base away there is no much larger clone; base qualities are not given. These data belong to a study of T cell responses to AZD1222 COVID-19 vaccine (dated by TCRdb to the early 2020s). Looking at the study overall: AZD1222 recipients whose second dose came at about 4 weeks and those whose second dose came at about 12 weeks were combined into one group, since spike-specific TCR depth and breadth did not differ between the two schedules. A total of approximately 240 trial participants underwent TCR sequencing, of whom roughly 210 received two doses of AZD1222 and some 26 received two doses of the MenACWY control vaccine. Trial participants were enrolled into age subgroups of 18-55, 56-69 and 70-plus years, which contained around 150, 28 and 57 TCR-sequenced participants, respectively.

The CDR3 regions of human TCRbeta chains were analyzed by immunosequencing. From the authors' description of their analysis: TCRs in the repertoires were compared against a reference library of SARS-CoV-2-specific TCRs that had been generated with the MIRA antigen-specificity platform. Breadth was defined as the fraction of unique TCRs that were SARS-CoV-2-associated, and depth was defined as the fraction of total T cells that were SARS-CoV-2-associated. Using the MIRA data, every spike-specific TCR was mapped to the spike region that the TCR reacted to and assigned to either a CD4 or a CD8 class. Log10-transformed breadth and depth values were compared by one-way ANOVA with Sidak's multiple comparisons tests. As stored in TCRdb, this immuneACCESS dataset retains in-frame rearrangements with V and J assigned. A fraction of the clones does not appear; measured against another copy, unresolved V genes explain less than half of the discrepancy, and the remainder lacks a known reason. The D gene and trimming were derived from the DNA, and the V and J assignments and clone size from that table. Here the sample has 89,000 or so clones; roughly 85% occur a single time. Of the sample, over 7.5% is held by the ten largest clones.

Via the germline V gene, CDR1 is SGHDN and CDR2 FVKESK. The CDR3, cysteine through phenylalanine, is 16 amino acids long. The CDR3 DNA has 48 bases and is translated from base 1. V sheds 2 bases and J sheds 3 bases, leaving 16 bases between their ends. The sample's time point, from its label and the paper: baseline before first vaccination. The vaccinee samples were drawn from two UK trials, COV001 and COV002, one of which was a single-blind randomized controlled phase 2/3 trial testing AZD1222 (ChAdOx1 nCoV-19) in healthy adults. Trial participant PBMC samples were collected at day 0 and day 28 after the second dose for TCRbeta chain sequencing. Findings and caveats that apply to the study as a whole: A significant rise in spike-specific TCR breadth and depth was observed after two AZD1222 doses relative to day 0 and relative to MenACWY recipients. Only five to seven AZD1222 recipients were SARS-CoV-2 seropositive at baseline, limiting conclusions about previously exposed vaccinees. In the small 56-69-year group, the increase in depth fell short of significance, most likely because of low power. No day 14 peak-response samples were available, so repertoires were characterized only after the peak T cell response. Nearly half of unique spike-specific TCRs reportedly recognized epitopes outside regions mutated in the B.1.351 and B.1.1.7 variants. The vaccine-associated CD4 TCRs covered the entire spike protein, and the dominant responses fell in regions 160-218 and 743-854. Participants were mostly white British, with more females than males. The authors suggested clonal diversity may have been underestimated.

The receptor's source is an adult in good health. Rearrangement joined TRBV14 to TRBJ1-1; the D gene lacks a confident call. This specimen was peripheral blood, taken on day 0 of AZD1222 vaccination. The CDR3 region has the sequence CASSQLQGRRHTEAFF. The nucleotides are TGTGCCAGCAGCCAACTCCAAGGCCGTCGACACACTGAAGCTTTCTTT.